This note documents a single TCR beta chain sequence. In the PCR, 60 Vbeta and 13 Jbeta primers were used. Only in-frame clones appear in the TCRdb table, and some are missing; sequencing was by immunoSEQ multiplex PCR. This table has 200,000 or so clones, approximately 81% appearing once. Germline V CDR1 and CDR2: LNHDA, SQIVND (reference sequence). This CDR3 comprises 14 residues. The J segment lost 3 bases and the V segment lost 5 bases, leaving 4 bases of the junction unmatched. This sample is drawn from a study of cytomegalovirus exposure and HLA in healthy donors. This receptor was identified in a woman younger than 30 in good health and CMV-seropositive. Sequencing was performed on PBMCs. The chain uses TRBV19 and TRBJ1-1; 9 bases agree with TRBD1. As DNA, the CDR3 is TGTGCCAGTAGTGCCGACAGGGGGGACACTGAAGCTTTCTTT. It codes for CASSADRGDTEAFF.